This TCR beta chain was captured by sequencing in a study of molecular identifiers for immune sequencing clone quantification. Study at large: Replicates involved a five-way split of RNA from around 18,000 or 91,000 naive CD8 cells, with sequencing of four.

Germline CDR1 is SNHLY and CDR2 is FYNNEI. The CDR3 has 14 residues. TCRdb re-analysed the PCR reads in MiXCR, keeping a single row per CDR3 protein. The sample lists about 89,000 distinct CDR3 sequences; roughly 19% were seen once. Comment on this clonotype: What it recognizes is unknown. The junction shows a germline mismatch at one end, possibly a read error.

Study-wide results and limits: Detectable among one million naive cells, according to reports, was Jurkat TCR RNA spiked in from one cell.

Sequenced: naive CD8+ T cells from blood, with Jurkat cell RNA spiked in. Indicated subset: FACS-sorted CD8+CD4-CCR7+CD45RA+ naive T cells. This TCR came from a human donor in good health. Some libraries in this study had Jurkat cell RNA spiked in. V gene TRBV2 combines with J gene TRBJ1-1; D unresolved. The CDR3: CASGDGKMDTEAFF. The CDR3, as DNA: TGTGCCAGCGGTGACGGTAAGATGGACACTGAAGCTTTCTTT.